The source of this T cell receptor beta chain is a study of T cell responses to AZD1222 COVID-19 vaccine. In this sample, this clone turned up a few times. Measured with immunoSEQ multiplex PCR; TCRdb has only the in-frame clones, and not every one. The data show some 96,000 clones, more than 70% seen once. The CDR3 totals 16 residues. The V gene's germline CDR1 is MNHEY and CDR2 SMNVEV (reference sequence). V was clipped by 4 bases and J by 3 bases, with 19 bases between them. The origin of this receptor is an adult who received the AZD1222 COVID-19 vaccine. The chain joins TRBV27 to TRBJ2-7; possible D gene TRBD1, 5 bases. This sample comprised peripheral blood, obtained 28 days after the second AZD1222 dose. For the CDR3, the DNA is TGTGCCAGCAGTTCCAGTTCTCCTCAGGGTGGCTACGAGCAGTACTTC. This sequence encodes CASSSSSPQGGYEQYF.